The 22 T cell receptor beta chains in this list originate from one sample, sequenced in a study of T cells after yellow fever vaccination. TCRdb fed the 5' RACE reads into MiXCR, producing one record per CDR3 protein. Of 400,000 to 450,000 distinct CDR3 sequences listed, roughly a sixth are singletons. The sequencing here drew on PBMCs, taken before the yellow fever booster vaccination. The receptors stem from a man between 18 and 29 years old who received the YFV17D yellow fever vaccine.

The genes are TRBV4-2 and TRBJ2-2; 7 nucleotides line up with TRBD2. This CDR3 region has 15 residues. Germline assignment: CDR1 LGHNA and CDR2 YNFKEQ. J gave up 9 bases and V 3 bases, and 10 bases lay outside the gene matches. CDR3 bases: TGTGCCAGCAGCCACGAGGGAGGGGATGTTCGGGAGCTGTTTTTT. Translation: CASSHEGGDVRELFF.

Here the CDR3 reads CASSPAGPDIPNYGYTF. In nucleotides, the CDR3 is TGTGCCAGCTCACCGGCCGGACCCGACATCCCTAACTATGGCTACACCTTC. V usage is TRBV18 and J usage is TRBJ1-2; D unclear. The V and J ends lost 3 bases and 0 bases respectively, with 17 bases between them. Per germline, CDR1 KGHSH and CDR2 LQKENI. The CDR3 has 17 residues.

The V and J genes are TRBV4-2 and TRBJ2-3, with a possible D match to TRBD1 (6 bases). CDR3 length: 17 amino acids. The V gene lost 1 base and the J gene lost 2 bases, with 16 bases spanning the gap. Germline values: CDR1 LGHNA, CDR2 YNFKEQ. CDR3 bases: TGTGCCAGCAGCCAAGCCAGGGGTTATGGTTACACAGATACGCAGTATTTT. Protein product: CASSQARGYGYTDTQYF.

This clonotype has a handful of counts. V usage is TRBV29-1 and J usage is TRBJ2-1; TRBD1 or TRBD2 may be the D gene (6 bases each). The CDR3 totals 15 residues. CDR1 is SQVTM, CDR2 ANQGSEA, per germline. V lost 0 bases to trimming and J lost 7 bases, with 16 bases between them. CDR3 DNA sequence: TGCAGCGTTGAAGAGGGGACAAGGAGGGCTAATGAGCAGTTCTTC. This sequence encodes CSVEEGTRRANEQFF.

The V gene is TRBV29-1, the J gene TRBJ1-1, with no clear D. The CDR3 totals 13 residues. V gave up 3 bases and J gave up 7 bases, with 15 bases separating them. The germline CDR1 and CDR2 sequences are SQVTM and ANQGSEA. CDR3 nucleotide sequence: TGCAGCGTTGAGGTGGCAGGTGGGGATGAAGCTTTCTTT. This gives the protein CSVEVAGGDEAFF.

With regard to this clonotype: A much larger clonotype is one base distant, so this may be a read error. This chain connects TRBV4-1 to TRBJ2-1; TRBD2 might be the D (5 bases). CDR1 MGHRA and CDR2 YSYEKL come from the germline V gene. This CDR3 is 15 amino acids long. The chain's CDR3 is CASSQEAGSYTEQFF. As DNA, the CDR3 is TGCGCCAGCAGCCAAGAGGCGGGTTCCTACACTGAGCAGTTCTTC.

This chain links TRBV19 with TRBJ2-5; TRBD1 aligns across 8 bases. From germline, CDR1 is LNHDA and CDR2 SQIVND (reference sequence). After removal of 5 bases from V and 4 bases from J, the junction contained 3 bases not matched to a gene. This CDR3 contains 13 residues. The CDR3 loop is CASSETGAETQYF. The CDR3, as DNA: TGTGCCAGTAGTGAGACAGGGGCAGAGACCCAGTACTTC. The variable domain in full, with the rest retrieved from reference TRBV19 and TRBJ2-5, is DGGITQSPKYLFRKEGQNVTLSCEQNLNHDAMYWYRQDPGQGLRLIYYSQIVNDFQKGDIAEGYSVSREKKESFPLTVTSAQKNPTAFYLCASSETGAETQYFGPGTRLLVL.

This chain links TRBV10-2 with TRBJ2-1; unclear D gene. V was trimmed by 2 bases and J by 2 bases, leaving 7 bases between them. This CDR3 has 14 residues. The V gene's germline CDR1 is WSHSY and CDR2 SAAADI. CDR3 in DNA: TGCGCCAGCAGTGAGGTAGGAACCTACAATGAGCAGTTCTTC. Its protein product is CASSEVGTYNEQFF.

In DNA, the CDR3 is TGCAGTGCTAGAGAAAACCGGAACACCGGGGAGCTGTTTTTT. Its protein is CSARENRNTGELFF. The chain recombines TRBV20-1 with TRBJ2-2; no clear D gene. Germline V gene sequence: CDR1 DFQATT, CDR2 SNEGSKA (reference sequence). CDR3 length: 14 amino acids. V lost 0 bases to trimming and J lost 1 base, with 6 bases between them.

This clonotype occurred many times. This rearrangement joins TRBV6-2 or TRBV6-3 to TRBJ2-7, with a weak D call TRBD1 (5 bases). The germline gives CDR1 MNHEY, CDR2 SVGEGT. This CDR3 has 15 amino acids. V lost 6 bases to trimming and J lost 2 bases, with 17 bases between them. The CDR3 sequence is CASSFQDGATYEQYV. The CDR3 DNA reads TGTGCCAGCAGCTTTCAGGATGGGGCTACCTACGAGCAGTACGTC.

The genes are TRBV27 and TRBJ1-4; D is undetermined. In germline, CDR1 is MNHEY, CDR2 SMNVEV (reference sequence). CDR3 size: 13 residues. The germline V and J ends were trimmed by 0 bases and 7 bases, with 6 bases remaining between them. CDR3 nucleotides: TGTGCCAGCAGTTTATCGAACCGTGAAAAACTGTTTTTT. It encodes CASSLSNREKLFF.

In DNA form, the CDR3 reads TGTGCCAGCAGCTTAGTCTCAGGCATAGATACGCAGTATTTT. Its translation: CASSLVSGIDTQYF. V usage is TRBV7-9 and J usage is TRBJ2-3; D call uncertain. Trimming pared 1 base from V and 5 bases from J, leaving 10 bases between. The CDR3 loop spans 14 amino acids. Germline V CDR1 and CDR2: SEHNR, FQNEAQ (reference sequence).

V and J are TRBV7-2 and TRBJ2-4; the D is unclear. Germline V lookup: CDR1 SGHTA, CDR2 FQGNSA. V was pared by 4 bases and J by 3 bases, with 22 bases between. The CDR3 totals 18 residues. CDR3 nucleotides: TGTGCCAGCAGCTACCTGAACTTGCTGCCTGGGCGCAAAAACATTCAGTACTTC. It specifies CASSYLNLLPGRKNIQYF.

This clonotype was counted only a few times. The V call is TRBV7-6, the J call TRBJ2-5, with D possibly TRBD1 on 5 matching bases. Per germline, CDR1 SGHVS and CDR2 FNYEAQ. V was clipped by 1 base and J by 6 bases, with 9 bases between them. The CDR3 has 13 amino acids. The CDR3 nucleotides read TGTGCCAGCAGCTTAGACAGGAGTCAGACCCAGTACTTC. Translation: CASSLDRSQTQYF.

This clonotype was detected a few times. The rearrangement links TRBV9 to TRBJ2-3; TRBD1 matches 10 bases. There are 16 residues in the CDR3. V was clipped by 2 bases and J by 4 bases; unmatched bases: 7. Germline assignment: CDR1 SGDLS and CDR2 YYNGEE. The CDR3 here is CASSVQTGTGADTQYF. CDR3 DNA: TGTGCCAGCAGCGTTCAAACGGGGACAGGGGCAGATACGCAGTATTTT.

This clonotype was observed a few times. The rearrangement joins TRBV7-2 to TRBJ1-3, with TRBD1 as a possible D gene (5 bases). CDR1 and CDR2 from the germline V gene are SGHTA and FQGNSA. The CDR3 is 15 amino acids. V lost 5 bases and J 0 bases, leaving 11 bases between the germline ends. The CDR3 loop is CASSPGTDSGNTIYF. For the CDR3, the DNA is TGTGCCAGCAGCCCGGGGACCGACTCTGGAAACACCATATATTTT.

The chain couples TRBV29-1 to TRBJ2-7; TRBD1 matches at 9 bases. The V gene's germline CDR1 is SQVTM and CDR2 ANQGSEA. This CDR3 is 12 amino acids long. The junction had 5 bases not matched to a gene; V was cut back by 4 bases and J by 7 bases. The CDR3 nucleotides read TGCAGCGTTGTAGGGACAGGGCCAGAGCAGTACTTC. Amino acids: CSVVGTGPEQYF.

The sample holds a few counts of this clonotype. The gene calls are TRBV5-1 and TRBJ2-2; TRBD1 might be the D (5 bases). Germline V gives CDR1 SGHRS, CDR2 YFSETQ. This CDR3 is 14 amino acids long. Trimming pared 1 base from V and 4 bases from J, leaving 8 bases between. The CDR3 is CASSLWGVTGELFF. Written as DNA, the CDR3 is TGCGCCAGCAGCTTGTGGGGCGTCACCGGGGAGCTGTTTTTT.

This clonotype was detected a few times. The chain joins TRBV5-5 to TRBJ1-2; D remains ambiguous. Germline-derived CDR1 and CDR2 are SGHKS and YYEKEE (reference sequence). The CDR3 length is 15 residues. Trimming shortened V by 0 bases and J by 4 bases, and 13 bases separated the two germline ends. The CDR3 reads CASSLVGELGYGYTF. The CDR3 region has the DNA TGTGCCAGCAGCTTGGTCGGTGAGCTCGGCTATGGCTACACCTTC.

This clonotype has more than one count but fewer than ten. V usage is TRBV4-2 and J usage is TRBJ1-1; D unresolved. CDR3 length: 15 amino acids. Germline CDR1 LGHNA, CDR2 YNFKEQ. V was shortened by 0 bases and J by 1 base, with 9 bases between the two germline ends. CDR3 in amino acids: CASSQDPRPNTEAFF. CDR3 sequence (DNA): TGTGCCAGCAGCCAAGATCCCAGACCGAACACTGAAGCTTTCTTT.

The rearrangement links TRBV4-3 to TRBJ2-7, with 9 nucleotides matching TRBD1. Germline trimming cut 0 bases from V and 6 bases from J; bases unmatched to any gene: 6. The CDR3 is 15 residues long. From germline, CDR1 is LGHNA and CDR2 YSLEER. As DNA, the CDR3 is TGCGCCAGCAGCCAAGACACACAGGGGGCTCGCGAGCAGTACTTC. This encodes CASSQDTQGAREQYF.

The sample holds many counts of this clonotype. The CDR3 region is CASSLANQPQHF. In DNA form, the CDR3 reads TGTGCCAGCAGCTTAGCGAATCAGCCCCAGCATTTT. The chain couples TRBV7-2 to TRBJ1-5; D is ambiguous. Germline CDR1 and CDR2: SGHTA and FQGNSA. Trimming took off 0 bases at V and 4 bases at J, with 1 base between the two ends. CDR3 length: 12 amino acids. The entire variable domain, with the rest obtained from reference TRBV7-2 and TRBJ1-5, is as follows: GAGVSQSPSNKVTEKGKDVELRCDPISGHTALYWYRQSLGQGLEFLIYFQGNSAPDKSGLPSDRFSAERTGGSVSTLTIQRTQQEDSAVYLCASSLANQPQHFGDGTRLSIL.